The TCR beta chain described here comes from a study of tumor and adjacent non-tumor tissue in lung cancer. Comments on this clonotype: A junction boundary mismatches the germline segment, possibly from a read error.

Three rounds of nested PCR, following a modified ARM-PCR protocol, produced the TCRbeta library. TCRdb fed the multiplex PCR reads into MiXCR, producing one record per CDR3 protein. Here the sample spans about 70,000 distinct CDR3 sequences, less than 80% being singletons. Germline V CDR1 and CDR2: DFQATT, SNEGSKA (reference sequence). The CDR3 is made up of 17 amino acids. This sample's RNA came from whole unsorted tissue. This TCR was sampled from a man between 60 and 75 years old with non-small cell lung cancer. The J gene is TRBJ2-2, the V gene TRBV20-1, with TRBD2 matching over 12 bases. Input material: lung tumor tissue. Here the CDR3 reads CGARDLAGGVNSGELFF. The DNA of the CDR3 is TGCGGTGCTAGGGACCTAGCGGGGGGGGTGAACAGCGGGGAGCTGTTTTTT.